This TCR beta chain is from a study of cytomegalovirus exposure and HLA in healthy donors (dated by TCRdb to about 2017). Regarding the research as a whole: In an earlier analysis of 587 of the donors, about 260 Gb of sequence data and 100 million or so unique TCR beta sequences from about 180 million T cells were reported. Across roughly 420 genotyped donors of the cohort, an average of approximately 240,000 unique TCR beta nucleotide sequences per donor were sequenced, and approximately 17% of those sequences were non-productive. The study combined high-throughput TCR immunosequencing, statistical association of individual TCRs with disease status, and machine learning to predict cytomegalovirus infection status. HLA typing covered class I and class II loci at four-digit resolution. A separate validation cohort of 100 to 150 different subjects was used in addition to the roughly 700-subject first cohort. An earlier analysis of some 600 of the donors applied high-throughput TCR beta sequencing to assess whether each TCR beta V gene segment acted as functional or pseudogenic. A handful of DR-DQ haplotypes were handled as single units for association and clustering because linkage in the cohort was strong. In a later analysis, previously published TCR beta repertoires from 500 to 750 donors were re-analyzed and high-resolution HLA genotyping was added so that TCR occurrence patterns could be studied. The study was designed to test whether signatures of past pathogen exposure could be identified by cataloging public T cell receptors. An early release covering more than 500 HLA-typed donors comprised approximately 290 gigabases of sequencing data and roughly 85 million unique TCR sequences. Rather than drawing on any new phenotypic data, the later analysis identified candidate immune exposures from TCR beta sequences and the way those sequences occurred across donors. The T cell repertoires of 670 or so subjects were profiled by immunosequencing and related to cytomegalovirus serostatus. Genome-wide SNP genotypes for about three fifths of the 666 donors were used in a later genetic analysis, which treated that subset as a discovery cohort. Typing coverage varied by locus: about 629-640 donors for A, B, C, DRB1 and DQB1; approximately 520 for DQA1; about 570 for DPA1; approximately 490 for DPB1. Donor age, sex, ethnicity and CMV serostatus were collected together with the repertoire data. Among the roughly 390 genotyped donors, approximately 82% belonged to the genetic ancestry cluster associated with self-reported Caucasian donors. All discovery cohort repertoires had been generated on a single sequencing platform.

The library was built by means of the immunoSEQ multiplex PCR assay. For the multiplex PCR, a mixture combining 60 forward primers for TCR Vbeta segments and 13 reverse primers for TCR Jbeta segments was used. The CDR3 region of rearranged TCR beta genes was amplified from genomic DNA with a multiplex PCR assay. The Illumina HiSeq System was used to sequence the amplified TCR beta libraries as 87-base-pair reads. The source study handled its data this way. Across the 670 or so repertoires, a later analysis counted roughly 77 million unique TCR beta chains, some 11 million of which were shared by at least two donors. A nearest-neighbor algorithm error-corrected the raw reads and collapsed the reads into unique sequences, merging closely related sequences to remove PCR and sequencing errors. CDR3 sequences were aligned to IMGT reference sequences to assign V, D and J gene segments. Each retained sequence needed at least a six-nucleotide match to both a V gene segment and a J gene segment. A rearrangement counted as productive if the CDR3 had no stop codons and remained in frame with V and J, and every other rearrangement counted as non-productive. Following IMGT convention, CDR3 was defined as the stretch from the second conserved V-encoded cysteine to the conserved J-encoded phenylalanine. In an earlier analysis of around 600 of the donors, sequences lacking an unambiguous match to a single V gene segment were excluded. An earlier analysis of 587 of the donors called V segments functional above 56.7% productive rearrangements and segregating when the between-donor standard deviation exceeded 5%. A statistical classification framework was developed to diagnose cytomegalovirus status using the catalog of TCR beta chain sequences. In a later analysis, V and J genes were assigned by comparing TCR nucleotide sequences against IMGT/GENE-DB human TR gene sequences. A later analysis assigned CDR3 sequences and most-parsimonious VDJ recombination scenarios with the TCRdist pipeline. In a later analysis, every TCR beta chain was defined by the combination of its CDR3 amino acid sequence and its V-gene family, and reads without a unique V-gene family were dropped. To address suspected cross-contamination and a sequencing artifact, a later analysis removed a few hundred highly shared, low-generation-probability nucleotide sequences. In a later analysis, a clonal expansion index was calculated for each public chain from normalized within-repertoire ranks of inferred template counts. In a later analysis, generation probabilities were computed using a VDJ recombination model fitted to out-of-frame rearrangements, and the results were checked against IGoR. Hypergeometric tests were used in a later analysis to score TCR-TCR, TCR-HLA and TCR-CMV co-occurrence, with a repertoire-size bias correction applied to the TCR pairs. A later analysis estimated false discovery rates by permuting HLA or CMV assignments 20 times. In a later analysis, co-occurring TCRs were grouped using DBSCAN, with TCRdist sequence similarity added in when clustering inside HLA-allele-positive subsets. Repertoires with fewer than 30,000 or more than 120,000 public chains were left out of co-occurrence clustering, as were four to six repertoires with anomalous nucleotide sharing. TCRdb mirrors the immuneACCESS table, restricted to in-frame sequences. Some clones are absent from its copies; in checked studies, under half trace to an unresolved V gene, and the reason for the others is unknown. The D gene and trimming were derived from the DNA, and the V and J assignments and clone size from that table. The sample has around 200,000 clones on record, around 80% of them singletons. The ten largest clones capture roughly 1.5% of the sample.

With regard to this clone: Its antigen specificity is not known. No much larger clone exists at a distance of one base, and base qualities are not known. In the same sample, other DNA sequences code for this CDR3.

Summary of the overall study and its limitations: In the study, around 150 TCR beta chains were listed as associated with cytomegalovirus. Some IMGT-functional V segments, including TRBV6-2 and TRBV6-3, could not be told apart with the 87-base-pair reads, so those segments were excluded. A further reported finding was that TCR beta sequences accurately predicted the HLA-A and HLA-B alleles for most subjects in the first cohort. Presence/absence analyses assumed roughly uniform sequencing depth across donors, an assumption that may not hold. In vitro tests confirmed that a few of the cytomegalovirus-associated TCR beta chains recognize cytomegalovirus antigens. According to the authors, the approach could potentially be generalized to other disease states and immunological phenotypes. The classifier was reported to diagnose cytomegalovirus status with high specificity and sensitivity in both the original cohort and the validation cohort. An earlier analysis of 450 to 750 of the donors showed that most TCR beta V segments appeared in productive rearrangements either about 90% or about 30% of the time, which broadly matched IMGT annotations. Linkage disequilibrium might explain the correlated functional status among segregating V segments, but an unknown experimental factor could not be ruled out. Across donors, most TCR sequences were observed very rarely, whereas some public TCRs were present in many individuals. The cohort was sequenced for TCR beta chains only, and without alpha or paired-chain data the features that could be detected were limited. A later analysis associated 17,000 or so TCR beta sequences with specific HLA alleles at a false discovery rate of 0.05. Because counts were too low, about 17 rarely observed V segments, including chromosome 9 orphons, were excluded from the earlier analysis of 587 of the donors. Because HLA typing was missing for some donors at each locus, association tests included only the typed subset. A later analysis reported that several top co-occurrence clusters appeared linked to parvovirus B19, influenza, CMV and Epstein-Barr virus. A later analysis found that HLA-associated TCR beta chains were more clonally expanded and had lower generation probabilities than equally common non-associated chains. When HLA alleles, especially DR and DQ, strongly co-occurred, attributing TCR associations to individual alleles was difficult. Most CMV-associated TCR beta chains appeared to be HLA-restricted in a later analysis, and the HLA associations seemed to be driven largely by CMV exposure. Immune exposure information for the cohort was limited to CMV serostatus. A later genetic analysis associated a missense DCLRE1C variant with V-gene and J-gene trimming of TCR beta chains, and an independent cohort replicated the association. A cluster of highly shared sequence variants was judged likely to be a technical artifact of the sequencing pipeline. According to a later analysis, TCR association rates differed among HLA loci, with DRB1 alleles showing the most associated TCRs and HLA-C alleles showing the fewest. Compared with the approximately 670-donor mean, donors in an Asian-associated ancestry cluster had fewer N-insertions in productive TCRs, according to a later genetic analysis.

Inclusive of the bounding cysteine and phenylalanine, the CDR3 is 16 residues long. CDR3 DNA is the only sequence kept; it has 48 bases, read in frame from the first base. Trimmed from V: 0 bases; trimmed from J: 1 base; junction bases lacking a gene match: 0. The germline V gene encodes CDR1 SGDLS and CDR2 YYNGEE. The cohort consisted of approximately 690 healthy bone marrow donors. Cohort members were all nominally healthy when sampled, although unrecorded immune exposures were likely present. The donor was CMV seronegative and belonged to the group of approximately 320 seronegative cohort members. Every donor gave a peripheral blood sample, and the peripheral blood mononuclear cells from that sample were used for TCR beta sequencing. The Qiagen DNeasy Blood Extraction Kit was used to extract genomic DNA from the blood cell samples.

The clonotype was recovered from a man aged 45-65 years in good health and CMV-seronegative. Recombination connected TRBV9 to TRBJ2-2, and 10 junction bases match TRBD2. Sample: PBMCs. The nucleotide sequence reads as follows: TGTGCCAGCAGCGTAGGACTAGCGGGGAACACCGGGGAGCTGTTTTTT. Translated, it reads CASSVGLAGNTGELFF.